This T cell receptor beta chain was observed in a study of regulatory T cells in long-lasting Graves disease (dated by TCRdb to the early 2020s). Context from the whole study: Antithyroid drugs had been taken for less than 3 months by newly diagnosed Graves' disease patients. Peripheral blood TCR sequencing and RNA sequencing compared persistent Graves' disease patients with newly diagnosed Graves' disease patients. A total of roughly 33 samples were covered by TCR sequencing, comprising some 13 persistent and approximately 20 newly diagnosed Graves' disease patients. The study was conducted in China and was registered as a clinical trial. What the work shows at the level of the full study, not this receptor alone: Because the primary lesion, thyroid tissue, could not be accessed, the study looked at peripheral blood alone. Sequencing and analysis were limited to the TCR beta chain. As a limitation, the authors acknowledged that the small sample size may reduce accuracy. Persistent patients shared more public clonotypes among themselves (around 3,000) than newly diagnosed patients did (about 970). Persistent disease showed preferential use of TRBV28, TRBJ1-2 and TRBJ2-5, whereas newly diagnosed disease favored TRBV20-1 and TRBJ2-1. Lower TCR Shannon entropy and fewer highly expanded clones were observed in persistent Graves' disease patients than in newly diagnosed patients, which suggested clonal expansion.

Interpreted using the paper, the time point label stands for: newly diagnosed GD, antithyroid drugs for less than 3 months. For both TCR sequencing and RNA sequencing, RNA was extracted from PBMCs in TRIzol. The diagnosis of Graves' disease was made according to American Thyroid Association guidelines. Patients were recruited from an endocrinology department in Xi'an, China. Each patient gave 9 to 10 milliliters of peripheral blood, collected in an EDTA anticoagulant tube. Ficoll Paque Plus density gradient separation was used to isolate PBMCs, and no additional T cell sorting was done. An Agilent 2100 Bioanalyzer and agarose gel were used to check RNA quality, while a NanoDrop 2000 measured RNA concentration. This clonotype was found many times. Its antigen is still unknown. Qualities for individual bases were not recorded, and no much larger clone is one base off. The protocol used for the library was multiplex PCR. The listed sequencing device is Illumina HiSeq 4000. To build TCR beta libraries, CDR3 regions were amplified by Arm-PCR using iRepertoire HTBI primers. Before sequencing, the PCR products underwent gel purification. As for how the authors treated the data: A total of 62 TRBV and under 15 TRBJ segments were identified across samples and were used for gene usage analysis of CDR3 amino acid clonotypes. COPE and FqMerger were used to merge the filtered high-quality paired reads into contigs. Contigs were aligned with BLAST to IMGT TRBV, TRBD and TRBJ reference genes, and CDR3 was defined per IMGT. Highly expanded clones were defined as clonotypes with a frequency above 0.1%. Repertoire diversity was measured by Shannon entropy, and V-J evenness by the Gini coefficient. Clonotypes shared by more than one individual were considered public. TCRdb cleaned the public reads at Q25 with fastp, built clones with MiXCR and kept in-frame beta chains. CDR3 protein sequences are deduplicated, and each keeps its most common genes and DNA. The authors' filters were not applied to this entry. The sample table shows fewer than 350,000 distinct CDR3 sequences, and 18% are seen once. The top ten clones comprise roughly 35% of the sample.

The V and J ends are trimmed by 7 bases and 1 base, leaving 8 bases between them. Sequences MNHEY (CDR1) and SMNVEV (CDR2) are obtained from the germline V gene (reference sequence). Counted from cysteine to phenylalanine, this CDR3 has 12 amino acids. The kept DNA is CDR3 alone, 36 bases in frame from the first base. Specimen: peripheral blood mononuclear cells (PBMCs), collected at new diagnosis, from a patient treated with antithyroid drugs. The V gene is TRBV27 and the J gene is TRBJ2-7, with no D gene named confidently. The clonotype comes from a female donor with Graves disease. The CDR3 has the sequence CASKGYSYEQYF. The DNA sequence reads TGTGCCAGCAAGGGTTATTCCTACGAGCAGTACTTC.